This note documents a single T cell receptor (beta chain) sequence. The sample comes from a study of PD-L1 blockade in urothelial cancer. Synthetic analogs of TCR templates were spiked into every PCR. Repertoires were generated with immunoSEQ multiplex PCR, while TCRdb's copy carries only in-frame clones and drops some. Of more than 45,000 clones listed, about four fifths are singletons. Time point described: peripheral blood 6 weeks after treatment start. The input for sequencing was PBMCs, taken around atezolizumab (anti-PD-L1) treatment. The sequence was collected from a man aged 70-80 years with urothelial cancer.

CDR3: CASSLNRVYEQYF. CDR3 in DNA: TGTGCCAGCAGTTTAAACAGGGTCTACGAGCAGTACTTC. This chain connects TRBV27 to TRBJ2-7; possible D gene TRBD1, 6 bases. The CDR3 runs to 13 residues. The germline CDR1 and CDR2 sequences are MNHEY and SMNVEV (reference sequence). Trimming removed 2 bases from V and 3 bases from J, with 8 bases in between.